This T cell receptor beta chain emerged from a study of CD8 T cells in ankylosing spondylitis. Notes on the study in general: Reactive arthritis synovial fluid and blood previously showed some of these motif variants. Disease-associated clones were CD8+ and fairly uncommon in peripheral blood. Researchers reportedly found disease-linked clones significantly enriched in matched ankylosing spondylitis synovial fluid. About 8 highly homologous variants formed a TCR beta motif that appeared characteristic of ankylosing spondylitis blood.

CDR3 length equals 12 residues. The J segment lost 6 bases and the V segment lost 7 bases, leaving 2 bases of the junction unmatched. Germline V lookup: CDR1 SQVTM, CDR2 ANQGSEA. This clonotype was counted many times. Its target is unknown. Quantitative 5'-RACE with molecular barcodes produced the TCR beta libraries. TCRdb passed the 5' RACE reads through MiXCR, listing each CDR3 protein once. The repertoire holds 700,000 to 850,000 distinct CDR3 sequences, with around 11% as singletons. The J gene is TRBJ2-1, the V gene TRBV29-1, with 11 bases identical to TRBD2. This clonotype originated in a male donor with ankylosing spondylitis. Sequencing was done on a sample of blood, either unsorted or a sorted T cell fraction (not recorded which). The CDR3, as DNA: TGCAGCGGGGGACTAGCGGCCAATGAGCAGTTCTTC. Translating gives CSGGLAANEQFF.